A selection of T cell receptor beta chains follows, all from one sample in a study of response to subunit inactivated influenza vaccine. TCRdb redid the calling of the RT-PCR reads with MiXCR, one entry per CDR3 protein. In the table there are over 400,000 distinct CDR3 sequences, 10% to 11% of which are singletons. Sequences were derived from PBMCs from blood, sampled roughly 45 days after vaccination. The receptors were gathered from a man between 50 and 59 years old who received an inactivated influenza vaccine. CDR3s include the opening cysteine and the closing phenylalanine or tryptophan. Each record gives: clone size, V gene, D gene, J gene, CDR3 DNA, CDR3 protein. A D gene is named only where the DNA matches it firmly. The size entry is marked missing in some rows and otherwise reads once, few, many or a size class.

few	TRBV11-2	-	TRBJ1-4	TGTGCCAGCAGCTTCGAAGCTTGGGGACGGGAAAAACTGTTTTTT	CASSFEAWGREKLFF
-	TRBV9	TRBD1	TRBJ2-7	TGTGCCAGCAGTCCCGGGACAGCCCCCTGGGAGCAGTACTTC	CASSPGTAPWEQYF
-	TRBV7-9	-	TRBJ1-1	TGTGCCAGCAGCTTATTGACCGCCTTCATGACGACTGAAGCTTTCTTT	CASSLLTAFMTTEAFF
few	TRBV6-6	-	TRBJ1-5	TGTGCCACCAGTAATAGCAATCAGCCCCAGCATTTT	CATSNSNQPQHF
many	TRBV29-1	-	TRBJ2-3	TGCAGCGGTTTGACTGCAGATACGCAGTATTTT	CSGLTADTQYF
-	TRBV6-2/TRBV6-3	-	TRBJ2-5	TGTGACAGCAGGCAACAGAAACTAACAGAGACCCAGTACTTC	CDSRQQKLTETQYF
few	TRBV5-1	-	TRBJ2-7	TGCGCCAGCAGCTTGGACCGTGGCGAGCAGTACTTC	CASSLDRGEQYF
few	TRBV11-2	TRBD1	TRBJ1-1	TGTGCCAGCAGTTCGGGACAGGGGCACAGTGAAGCTTTCTTT	CASSSGQGHSEAFF
few	TRBV6-4	-	TRBJ2-2	TGTGCCAGCAGTGAAACAGGGTTCGGGGAGCTGTTTTTT	CASSETGFGELFF
few	TRBV6-5	-	TRBJ2-4	TGTGCCAGCAGTTATTCGGCCCTAGCCAAAAACATTCAGTACTTC	CASSYSALAKNIQYF
many	TRBV15	-	TRBJ2-2	TGTGCCACCAGCAGAGCGACAGGGACTAACACCGGGGAGCTGTTTTTT	CATSRATGTNTGELFF
few	TRBV12-3/TRBV12-4	-	TRBJ2-2	TGTGCCAGCAGTCCCCAGTCCGCGCGCACCGGGGAGCTGTTTTTT	CASSPQSARTGELFF
few	TRBV20-1	-	TRBJ1-6	TGCAGTGCTAGAGATGACAGACGACTTAATTCACCCCTCCACTTT	CSARDDRRLNSPLHF
many	TRBV12-3/TRBV12-4	-	TRBJ2-7	TGTGCCAGCAGTTTAAACCCCTCGTTGGGCGGCGAGCAGTACTTC	CASSLNPSLGGEQYF
many	TRBV2	-	TRBJ2-2	TGTGCCAGCAGTGAAGCGGTAGCAGGGGAGCTGTTTTTT	CASSEAVAGELFF
few	TRBV5-8	TRBD1	TRBJ1-4	TGTGCCACCAGCCCGGGACAGGGGAATGAAAAACTGTTTTTT	CATSPGQGNEKLFF
few	TRBV20-1	-	TRBJ2-7	TGCAGTGCTAGAGATCGGCGACAGCGTGATCAGTACTTC	CSARDRRQRDQYF
many	TRBV6-1	TRBD1	TRBJ2-7	TGTGCCAGCAACAACAGGGGCTCCTACGAGCAGTACTTC	CASNNRGSYEQYF
-	TRBV27	-	TRBJ1-6	TGTGCCAGCAGTTACGACGCCCGGGCTGGGGGGAGATCACCCCTCCACTTT	CASSYDARAGGRSPLHF
-	TRBV5-1	-	TRBJ2-7	TGCGCCAGCAGCTTGATGAGAAACTACGAGCAGTACTTC	CASSLMRNYEQYF
-	TRBV30	-	TRBJ2-5	TGTGCCTGGAGTAACAAGCTTCGAGAGACCCAGTACTTC	CAWSNKLRETQYF
few	TRBV29-1	-	TRBJ2-3	TGCAGCGTCCTCAAGGCAGATACGCAGTATTTT	CSVLKADTQYF
few	TRBV7-8	-	TRBJ2-7	TGTGCTGGGGGAGTTTCCCACGAGCAGTACTTC	CAGGVSHEQYF
few	TRBV6-1	TRBD1	TRBJ2-1	TGTGCCAGCAGGAAGGGACAGGGCCAATACAATGAGCAGTTCTTC	CASRKGQGQYNEQFF
-	TRBV12-3/TRBV12-4	-	TRBJ2-3	TGTGCCAGCAGTCCAAGTTTCCTGGGAGATACGCAGTATTTT	CASSPSFLGDTQYF
few	TRBV5-1	TRBD1	TRBJ2-7	TGCGCCAGCAGACGGGACAGGGGGCGCGAGCAGTACTTC	CASRRDRGREQYF
many	TRBV29-1	-	TRBJ2-5	TGCAGCGTTGGGGGCCTGGGGGAGACCCAGTACTTC	CSVGGLGETQYF
-	TRBV7-2	TRBD1	TRBJ2-1	TGTGCCAGCAGCTTAGACAGGGGGCTCGGCAATGAGCAGTTCTTC	CASSLDRGLGNEQFF
many	TRBV7-2	TRBD2	TRBJ2-3	TGTGCCAGCAGCCCAACTAGCGGGGGGTTT	CASSPTSGGF
few	TRBV12-3/TRBV12-4	-	TRBJ2-2	TGTGCCAGCAGTGAGGACCGAGGCCACACCGGGGAGCTGTTTTTT	CASSEDRGHTGELFF
-	TRBV3-1	-	TRBJ2-7	TGTGCCAGCAGCCAAGGCATACCATTCTACGAGCAGTACTTC	CASSQGIPFYEQYF
-	TRBV4-1	-	TRBJ1-3	TGCGCCAGCAGCCGAGACAGTCCCAACTCTGGAAATACCATATATTTT	CASSRDSPNSGNTIYF
many	TRBV29-1	TRBD1	TRBJ2-1	TGCAGCGTCACCCGGGACAGGAAATTCAATGAGCAGTTCTTC	CSVTRDRKFNEQFF
many	TRBV29-1	TRBD1	TRBJ2-2	TGCAGCGTCGGACAGGGGGCAGGAGGGGAGCTGTTTTTT	CSVGQGAGGELFF
-	TRBV4-1	TRBD1	TRBJ1-4	TGCGCCAGCAGCCAGACAGGGACCGAAAATGAAAAACTGTTTTTT	CASSQTGTENEKLFF
many	TRBV20-1	TRBD1	TRBJ2-1	TGCAGTGCTAGTAGGGGGCAGGGTGTCAATGAGCAGTTCTTC	CSASRGQGVNEQFF